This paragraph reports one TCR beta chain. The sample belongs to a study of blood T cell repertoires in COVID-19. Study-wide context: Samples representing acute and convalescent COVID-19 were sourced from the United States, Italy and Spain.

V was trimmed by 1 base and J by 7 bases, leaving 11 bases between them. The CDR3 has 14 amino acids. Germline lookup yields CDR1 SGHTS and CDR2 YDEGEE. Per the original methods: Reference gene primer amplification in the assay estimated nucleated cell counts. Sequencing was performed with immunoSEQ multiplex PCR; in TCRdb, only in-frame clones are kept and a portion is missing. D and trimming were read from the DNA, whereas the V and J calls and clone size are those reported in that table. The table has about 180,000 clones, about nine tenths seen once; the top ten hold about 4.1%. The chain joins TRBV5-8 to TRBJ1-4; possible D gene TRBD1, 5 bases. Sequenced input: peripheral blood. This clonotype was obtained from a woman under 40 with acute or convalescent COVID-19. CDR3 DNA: TGTGCCAGCAGCTTGACAGGCTACGGTGAAAAACTGTTTTTT. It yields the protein CASSLTGYGEKLFF.